These 7 T cell receptor beta chains were all obtained from the same sample, sequenced in a study of T cells after yellow fever vaccination. MiXCR, run by TCRdb on the 5' RACE reads, gives a single entry per CDR3 protein. Among some 300,000 distinct CDR3 sequences, approximately 10% were seen once, and the ten largest hold about 3.7%. This specimen was CD4+ T cells sorted from PBMCs, taken 5 days after the yellow fever booster vaccination. The receptors here all came from a man aged 18 to 30 who received the YFV17D yellow fever vaccine.

This clonotype has a handful of counts. V gene TRBV10-1 combines with J gene TRBJ2-3; 8 nucleotides align to TRBD1. V trimming: 3 bases; J trimming: 5 bases; junction bases outside the gene matches: 7. From germline, CDR1 is WNHNN and CDR2 SYGVQD (reference sequence). This CDR3 is 15 amino acids long. The CDR3 loop is CASSDQGQGGDTQYF. The CDR3 region has the DNA TGCGCCAGCAGTGATCAAGGACAGGGCGGAGATACGCAGTATTTT.

The chain combines TRBV6-5 with TRBJ2-4, with D tentatively TRBD1 (6 bases). Trimming took 5 bases from V and 4 from J, leaving 12 bases between them. Germline V lookup: CDR1 MNHEY, CDR2 SVGAGI. This CDR3 region has 14 residues. The CDR3 loop is CASSAGTLKNIQYF. CDR3 DNA: TGTGCCAGCAGTGCCGGGACACTTAAAAACATTCAGTACTTC.

The rearrangement joins TRBV7-3 to TRBJ2-1; TRBD2 aligns across 8 bases. Losses at the gene ends were 4 bases for V and 5 bases for J; bases not matched to a gene: 7. Looked up from germline, CDR1 is SGHTA and CDR2 is FQGTGA. This CDR3 region has 15 residues. DNA for the CDR3: TGTGCCAGCAGCTCAGCGGGGGCCCGGAACAATGAGCAGTTCTTC. This encodes CASSSAGARNNEQFF. Full variable domain (rest looked up from reference TRBV7-3 and TRBJ2-1): GAGVSQTPSNKVTEKGKYVELRCDPISGHTALYWYRQSLGQGPEFLIYFQGTGAADDSGLPNDRFFAVRPEGSVSTLKIQRTERGDSAVYLCASSSAGARNNEQFFGPGTRLTVL.

The chain links TRBV4-2 to TRBJ2-5; 8 bases fit TRBD2. This CDR3 contains 16 residues. The junction had 7 bases not matched to a gene; V was cut back by 0 bases and J by 4 bases. Germline-derived CDR1 and CDR2 are LGHNA and YNFKEQ. The CDR3 DNA is TGTGCCAGCAGCCAAGAACGAGCGGGGGCGGGAGAGACCCAGTACTTC. The encoded protein is CASSQERAGAGETQYF.

In DNA, the CDR3 is TGCGCCAGCAGCTCCCTCGGACGTGAGACTGAAGCTTTCTTT. Amino acids: CASSSLGRETEAFF. This chain joins TRBV5-1 and TRBJ1-1; D unclear. Trimming pared 3 bases from V and 5 bases from J, leaving 14 bases between. In germline, CDR1 is SGHRS, CDR2 YFSETQ. The CDR3 extends over 14 amino acids.

A few counts support this clonotype. CDR3 loop: CAISDDRNTIYF. In DNA form, the CDR3 reads TGTGCCATCAGTGACGACAGAAACACCATATATTTT. The chain uses TRBV10-3 and TRBJ1-3; unclear D gene. The CDR3 length is 12 residues. Trimming removed 3 bases from V and 5 bases from J, with 5 bases in between. CDR1 ENHRY and CDR2 SYGVKD come from the germline V gene.

This clonotype was counted at least ten times. This chain joins TRBV5-1 and TRBJ2-1; D could derive from TRBD1 or TRBD2 (5 bases each). The CDR3 has 19 amino acids. CDR1 is SGHRS, CDR2 YFSETQ, per germline. The V end was cut by 0 bases, the J end by 8 bases, with 27 bases between. The CDR3: CASSLAGREVSGGQYEQFF. The CDR3 region has the DNA TGCGCCAGCAGCTTGGCCGGCAGGGAAGTTTCAGGCGGGCAGTATGAGCAGTTCTTC.